Shown below are 28 T cell receptor beta chains from a single sample sequenced in a study of blood T cell repertoires in COVID-19. Method: immunoSEQ multiplex PCR; TCRdb's copy keeps in-frame clones and lacks some. The table records around 80,000 clones, roughly 77% of them present only once. The sequenced material came from peripheral blood. Receptors originate from a man aged 45-60 years with active or convalescent COVID-19.

This clone turned up a few times. This chain joins TRBV4-3 and TRBJ1-4, with 9 bases matching TRBD1. CDR3 length: 20 amino acids. With V trimmed by 3 bases and J by 8 bases, 22 bases remained unmatched. Germline loops: CDR1 LGHNA, CDR2 YSLEER. The CDR3 loop reads CASSQGRGTGLVSGREKLFF. The CDR3 DNA follows: TGCGCCAGCAGCCAGGGGCGGGGGACAGGGTTGGTGTCGGGACGGGAAAAACTGTTTTTT.

The V call is TRBV15, the J call TRBJ2-7, with D maybe TRBD2 (6 bases). The CDR3 loop spans 14 amino acids. The V end was cut by 5 bases, the J end by 1 base, with 12 bases between. Germline CDR1 reads LNHNV; CDR2 reads YYDKDF (reference sequence). DNA for the CDR3: TGTGCCACCAGCCCTGAGGGACTTTCCTACGAGCAGTACTTC. This encodes CATSPEGLSYEQYF.

This clone was detected a few times. V usage is TRBV9 and J usage is TRBJ1-5, with a tentative D call TRBD1 (6 bases). Germline values: CDR1 SGDLS, CDR2 YYNGEE. The length of the CDR3 is 15 residues. V shed 3 bases and J shed 4 bases, with 14 bases lying between them. Here the CDR3 DNA reads TGTGCCAGCAGCGGCCGACAGGAGCCGAATCAGCCCCAGCATTTT. This codes for CASSGRQEPNQPQHF. The variable domain in full, completed from reference TRBV9 and TRBJ1-5, reads DSGVTQTPKHLITATGQRVTLRCSPRSGDLSVYWYQQSLDQGLQFLIQYYNGEERAKGNILERFSAQQFPDLHSELNLSSLELGDSALYFCASSGRQEPNQPQHFGDGTRLSIL.

This chain joins TRBV5-1 and TRBJ1-5, with TRBD1 as a possible D gene (6 bases). CDR3 size: 14 residues. The V end lost 2 bases, the J end lost 5 bases, and 11 bases lay between the germline ends. Germline CDR1 is SGHRS and CDR2 is YFSETQ. The DNA of the CDR3 is TGCGCCAGCAGCTTCAGGGGAGGGGATCAGCCCCAGCATTTT. Its translation: CASSFRGGDQPQHF.

DNA of the CDR3: TGTGCCAGCAGCCAACGGACCGGGCCGGGATCTGGAAACACCATATATTTT. Protein product: CASSQRTGPGSGNTIYF. The chain carries TRBV5-4 and TRBJ1-3; D is unresolved. Trimming pared 4 bases from V and 1 base from J, leaving 18 bases between. CDR3 size: 17 residues. CDR1 and CDR2 (germline): SGHNT, YYREEE (reference sequence).

V and J are TRBV19 and TRBJ1-2; TRBD1 matches 7 bases. The CDR3 consists of 15 residues. V lost 4 bases, J lost 5 bases, and 10 bases stayed unmatched. From germline, CDR1 is LNHDA and CDR2 SQIVND (reference sequence). The CDR3: CASSTPSTGRYGYTF. DNA of the CDR3: TGTGCCAGTAGTACTCCTTCGACAGGGAGGTATGGCTACACCTTC. The variable domain in full, with the rest retrieved from reference TRBV19 and TRBJ1-2, is DGGITQSPKYLFRKEGQNVTLSCEQNLNHDAMYWYRQDPGQGLRLIYYSQIVNDFQKGDIAEGYSVSREKKESFPLTVTSAQKNPTAFYLCASSTPSTGRYGYTFGSGTRLTVV.

The chain couples TRBV29-1 to TRBJ1-1; D ambiguous. Trimming cost V 0 bases and J 8 bases, with 7 bases left between them. Germline V gives CDR1 SQVTM, CDR2 ANQGSEA. The CDR3 is 11 amino acids. This chain's CDR3 is CSVEDLREAFF. The CDR3 DNA reads as TGCAGCGTTGAAGATCTCAGGGAAGCTTTCTTT.

This clone was observed a few times. This rearrangement joins TRBV3-1 (or the pseudogene TRBV3-2) to TRBJ2-1, with D tentatively TRBD1 (6 bases). This CDR3 has 14 residues. V was cut by 10 bases and J by 3 bases, with 16 bases left in between. The V gene's germline CDR1 is LGHDT and CDR2 YNNKEL (reference sequence). In nucleotides, the CDR3 is TGTGCCACCTCGGATCAGGACAGCTACAATGAGCAGTTCTTC. It specifies CATSDQDSYNEQFF.

The chain combines TRBV4-2 with TRBJ1-2; D gene ambiguous. The CDR3 loop spans 17 amino acids. V lost 0 bases, J lost 4 bases, and 18 bases lay in between. Per the germline V gene, CDR1 is LGHNA and CDR2 is YNFKEQ. The CDR3 DNA sequence: TGTGCCAGCAGCCAAGAAGAGGGTGGAGGGATTCTCTATGGCTACACCTTC. As protein: CASSQEEGGGILYGYTF.

The chain recombines TRBV7-8 with TRBJ2-7; tentative D call: TRBD1 (7 bases). The V end was cut by 7 bases, the J end by 0 bases, with 16 bases between. This CDR3 is 15 amino acids long. Per germline, CDR1 SGHVS and CDR2 FQNEAQ. The CDR3 protein is CASTSGGSSSYEQYF. Here the CDR3 DNA reads TGTGCCAGCACCTCAGGGGGGTCCTCCTCCTACGAGCAGTACTTC.

The J gene is TRBJ2-4, the V gene TRBV19, with a possible D match to TRBD2 (6 bases). The CDR3 totals 11 residues. Trimming shortened V by 9 bases and J by 6 bases, and 9 bases separated the two germline ends. CDR1 is LNHDA and CDR2 is SQIVND in the germline V gene (reference sequence). Here the CDR3 reads CASQGGNIQYF. The CDR3 DNA is TGTGCCAGCCAGGGAGGAAACATTCAGTACTTC. The full variable domain, its missing parts supplied by reference TRBV19 and TRBJ2-4, is DGGITQSPKYLFRKEGQNVTLSCEQNLNHDAMYWYRQDPGQGLRLIYYSQIVNDFQKGDIAEGYSVSREKKESFPLTVTSAQKNPTAFYLCASQGGNIQYFGAGTRLSVL.

V usage is TRBV12-5 and J usage is TRBJ2-5, with 10 bases lining up with TRBD2. The CDR3 covers 14 residues. Germline-derived CDR1 and CDR2 are LGHNT and FRNRAP. The ends lost 6 bases at V and 3 bases at J; junction bases unmatched: 4. CDR3 nucleotide sequence: TGTGCTAGTGGCCGCGGACTAGCGGAAGAGACCCAGTACTTC. It specifies CASGRGLAEETQYF. Based on the CDR3 plus reference TRBV12-5 and TRBJ2-5, the full variable domain is DARVTQTPRHKVTEMGQEVTMRCQPILGHNTVFWYRQTMMQGLELLAYFRNRAPLDDSGMPKDRFSAEMPDATLATLKIQPSEPRDSAVYFCASGRGLAEETQYFGPGTRLLVL.

The V gene is TRBV5-4, the J gene TRBJ1-2; TRBD1 agrees at 11 bases. Germline trimming cut 4 bases from V and 5 bases from J; bases unmatched to any gene: 7. This CDR3 spans 15 amino acids. Germline CDR1 SGHNT, CDR2 YYREEE (reference sequence). The CDR3 DNA reads TGTGCCAGCAGCACCGGACAGGGGGCAAAGTATGGCTACACCTTC. Its translation: CASSTGQGAKYGYTF.

This rearrangement joins TRBV2 to TRBJ1-1, with a possible D match to TRBD1 (5 bases). Between the trimmed V and J ends, which lost 5 bases and 4 bases, there was a span of 11 bases. The CDR3 loop spans 13 amino acids. CDR1 and CDR2 (germline): SNHLY, FYNNEI. CDR3 amino acids: CASSKNQGTEAFF. CDR3 coding DNA: TGTGCCAGCAGTAAGAATCAGGGCACTGAAGCTTTCTTT.

This clone was seen just once. The chain links TRBV19 to TRBJ2-2; no firm D call. Trimming removed 4 bases from V and 5 bases from J, with 8 bases in between. Germline V gene data show CDR1 as LNHDA and CDR2 as SQIVND (reference sequence). This CDR3 has 13 amino acids. CDR3 in DNA: TGTGCCAGTAGTACCCAACTGACCGGGGAGCTGTTTTTT. It yields the protein CASSTQLTGELFF.

V usage is TRBV4-3 and J usage is TRBJ1-5; D is unclear. Germline V gives CDR1 LGHNA, CDR2 YSLEER. CDR3 length: 13 amino acids. V lost 0 bases and J lost 5, with 5 bases in between. The CDR3 protein is CASSQEGDQPQHF. The CDR3 nucleotides read TGCGCCAGCAGCCAAGAGGGAGATCAGCCCCAGCATTTT.

The chain links TRBV24-1 to TRBJ1-3; D gene unclear. Per the germline V gene, CDR1 is KGHDR and CDR2 is SFDVKD. The CDR3 is 10 residues long. The V gene lost 9 bases and the J gene lost 5 bases, with 4 bases spanning the gap. Written as DNA, the CDR3 is TGTGCCACCCTAAGAAACACCATATATTTT. It translates to CATLRNTIYF.

This sequence joins TRBV6-6 and TRBJ2-3; 9 bases agree with TRBD2. This CDR3 is built from 16 residues. Losses at the gene ends were 6 bases for V and 3 bases for J; bases not matched to a gene: 10. Germline V gene data show CDR1 as MNHNY and CDR2 as SVGAGI (reference sequence). The CDR3 sequence: CASSGFVAGATDTQYF. The CDR3 DNA sequence: TGTGCCAGCAGCGGTTTTGTAGCGGGGGCTACAGATACGCAGTATTTT.

The chain recombines TRBV7-2 with TRBJ2-2, with D unclear. CDR3 size: 18 residues. Trimming left V 1 base short and J 4 bases short, with 19 bases between. CDR1 SGHTA and CDR2 FQGNSA come from the germline V gene. This CDR3 is CASSLEWALKLLTGELFF. DNA of the CDR3: TGTGCCAGCAGCTTAGAATGGGCCCTCAAACTTCTCACCGGGGAGCTGTTTTTT. Using reference TRBV7-2 and TRBJ2-2 for the parts outside the CDR3, the full variable domain is GAGVSQSPSNKVTEKGKDVELRCDPISGHTALYWYRQSLGQGLEFLIYFQGNSAPDKSGLPSDRFSAERTGGSVSTLTIQRTQQEDSAVYLCASSLEWALKLLTGELFFGEGSRLTVL.

The V gene is TRBV5-1, the J gene TRBJ1-1, with TRBD1 matching 9 bases. The germline CDR1 and CDR2 sequences are SGHRS and YFSETQ. CDR3 length: 16 residues. V shed 3 bases, J shed 1 base, and the junction held 7 bases outside the gene matches. The CDR3 DNA is TGCGCCAGCAGCTCCGGGACAGGGTTAAGGAACACTGAAGCTTTCTTT. It encodes CASSSGTGLRNTEAFF.

The chain uses TRBV5-4 and TRBJ2-4; TRBD1 is a possible D gene (6 bases). V was shortened by 4 bases and J by 8 bases, with 16 bases between the two germline ends. Per germline, CDR1 SGHNT and CDR2 YYREEE (reference sequence). The CDR3 covers 14 residues. The CDR3 here is CASSLGQPGDIQYF. The DNA of the CDR3 is TGTGCCAGCAGCCTAGGACAGCCAGGAGACATTCAGTACTTC.

This clone appeared a few times. This chain joins TRBV5-4 and TRBJ1-3, with unresolved D. Trimming took 4 bases from V and 4 from J, leaving 15 bases between them. The CDR3 is 15 residues long. CDR1 and CDR2 (germline): SGHNT, YYREEE (reference sequence). The CDR3 DNA sequence: TGTGCCAGCAGCCGAGACGGAGGTGAGGGAAACACCATATATTTT. As protein: CASSRDGGEGNTIYF.

This clone was seen just once. The rearrangement uses TRBV19 and TRBJ1-4; 8 bases are a match to TRBD1. CDR1 LNHDA and CDR2 SQIVND come from the germline V gene (reference sequence). The J segment lost 7 bases and the V segment lost 10 bases, leaving 11 bases of the junction unmatched. This CDR3 has 14 amino acids. The CDR3 DNA sequence: TGTGCCACGCGCGTGACAGGGGCGAGTGAAAAACTGTTTTTT. It is translated as CATRVTGASEKLFF. Full variable domain (rest looked up from reference TRBV19 and TRBJ1-4): DGGITQSPKYLFRKEGQNVTLSCEQNLNHDAMYWYRQDPGQGLRLIYYSQIVNDFQKGDIAEGYSVSREKKESFPLTVTSAQKNPTAFYLCATRVTGASEKLFFGSGTQLSVL.

V gene TRBV12-3 or TRBV12-4 combines with J gene TRBJ1-1; tentative D call: TRBD1 (5 bases). Trimming pared 7 bases from V and 6 bases from J, leaving 9 bases between. This CDR3 contains 11 residues. The CDR3 is CASISGPEAFF. CDR3 coding DNA: TGTGCCAGCATTTCAGGGCCTGAAGCTTTCTTT.

The chain employs TRBV3-1 (or the pseudogene TRBV3-2) and TRBJ2-5; D is perhaps TRBD1 (6 bases). Germline values: CDR1 LGHDT, CDR2 YNNKEL (reference sequence). V gave up 3 bases and J gave up 2 bases, with 19 bases separating them. The CDR3 loop spans 17 amino acids. This chain's CDR3 is CASSQSTGRRGQETQYF. The DNA for the CDR3 is TGTGCCAGCAGCCAGTCAACAGGGCGCCGGGGTCAAGAGACCCAGTACTTC.

The rearrangement joins TRBV19 to TRBJ2-7, with TRBD1 matching 10 bases. This CDR3 spans 18 amino acids. The V gene's germline CDR1 is LNHDA and CDR2 SQIVND (reference sequence). V lost 5 bases, J lost 7 bases, and 20 bases stayed unmatched. The CDR3, as DNA: TGTGCCAGTAGTTCTAAGACCGGGACAGGGGAACATCTGTGGGAGCAGTACTTC. The encoded protein is CASSSKTGTGEHLWEQYF.

The gene calls are TRBV29-1 and TRBJ2-6; 7 bases agree with TRBD1. CDR3 length equals 16 residues. Germline trimming cut 5 bases from V and 3 bases from J; bases unmatched to any gene: 10. CDR1 SQVTM and CDR2 ANQGSEA come from the germline V gene. Here the CDR3 reads CSVTTGQTNGANVLTF. CDR3 DNA sequence: TGCAGCGTTACCACGGGACAGACTAATGGGGCCAACGTCCTGACTTTC.

The J gene is TRBJ1-1, the V gene TRBV5-1; 8 positions agree with TRBD1. Germline lookup yields CDR1 SGHRS and CDR2 YFSETQ. CDR3 length: 14 amino acids. J lost 2 bases, V lost 3 bases, and 3 bases had no gene match. The CDR3 reads CASSSDRGNTEAFF. The CDR3 DNA reads as TGCGCCAGCAGCTCCGACAGGGGAAACACTGAAGCTTTCTTT.